These 29 T cell receptor beta chains originate from one sample sequenced in a study of T cells in localized non-small cell lung cancer. Using immunoSEQ multiplex PCR, the repertoire was profiled, and TCRdb retains in-frame clones only, with some absent. The table has some 41,000 clones, about 91% seen once. The material was PBMCs, obtained before any cancer treatment. The receptor set was obtained from a woman aged 40-75 years with stage II lung adenocarcinoma.

The chain carries TRBV2 and TRBJ2-7; maybe TRBD1 (5 bases). This CDR3 region has 12 residues. V lost 11 bases and J lost 5, with 16 bases in between. CDR1 SNHLY and CDR2 FYNNEI come from the germline V gene. CDR3 nucleotides: TGTGCCGCCAAGGGGATTTCCCACGAGCAGTACTTC. The encoded protein is CAAKGISHEQYF. Drawing the rest from reference TRBV2 and TRBJ2-7, the complete variable domain is EPEVTQTPSHQVTQMGQEVILRCVPISNHLYFYWYRQILGQKVEFLVSFYNNEISEKSEIFDDQFSVERPDGSNFTLKIRSTKLEDSAMYFCAAKGISHEQYFGPGTRLTVT.

The chain recombines TRBV15 with TRBJ2-7; D is unclear. This CDR3 has 14 residues. In germline, CDR1 is LNHNV, CDR2 YYDKDF (reference sequence). Trimming removed 0 bases at V and 5 bases at J, with 11 bases between. The CDR3 is CATSRDVSSHEQYF. CDR3 nucleotide sequence: TGTGCCACCAGCAGAGACGTCTCCAGCCACGAGCAGTACTTC.

V is TRBV29-1 and J is TRBJ2-3; D remains unclear. Germline assignment: CDR1 SQVTM and CDR2 ANQGSEA. Trimming cost V 2 bases and J 4 bases, with 7 bases left between them. The CDR3 sequence is 12 residues long. CDR3 sequence reads: CSVELWADTQYF. In DNA, the CDR3 is TGCAGCGTTGAACTTTGGGCAGATACGCAGTATTTT.

This clone was counted between two and nine times. The genes are TRBV5-5 and TRBJ2-3; TRBD2 matches 11 bases. CDR3 length: 16 residues. The J segment lost 2 bases and the V segment lost 4 bases, leaving 6 bases of the junction unmatched. CDR1 SGHKS and CDR2 YYEKEE come from the germline V gene (reference sequence). In DNA form, the CDR3 reads TGTGCCAGCAGCCGGGGGACTAGCGGATCCACAGATACGCAGTATTTT. It is translated as CASSRGTSGSTDTQYF.

Notes on this clone: The junction departs from germline at one end; a sequencing error may be responsible. This chain uses TRBV28 with TRBJ2-5; D possibly uses TRBD1 or TRBD2 (5 bases each). The CDR3 extends over 16 amino acids. CDR1 MDHEN and CDR2 SYDVKM come from the germline V gene. The CDR3 loop reads CASTLTGTQELETQYF. In nucleotides, the CDR3 is TGTGCCAGCACTTTAACCGGGACCCAGGAGCTAGAGACCCAGTACTTC. The full variable domain, its missing parts supplied by reference TRBV28 and TRBJ2-5, is DVKVTQSSRYLVKRTGEKVFLECVQDMDHENMFWYRQDPGLGLRLIYFSYDVKMKEKGDIPEGYSVSREKKERFSLILESASTNQTSMYLCASTLTGTQELETQYFGPGTRLLVL.

This rearrangement joins TRBV5-1 to TRBJ1-1; D gene ambiguous. The CDR3 totals 13 residues. Germline lookup yields CDR1 SGHRS and CDR2 YFSETQ. V was pared by 4 bases and J by 7 bases, with 14 bases between. In nucleotides, the CDR3 is TGCGCCAGCAGCCCGCCGCGGGCAGTTGAAGCTTTCTTT. It codes for CASSPPRAVEAFF. Variable domain in full (rest from reference TRBV5-1 and TRBJ1-1): KAGVTQTPRYLIKTRGQQVTLSCSPISGHRSVSWYQQTPGQGLQFLFEYFSETQRNKGNFPGRFSGRQFSNSRSEMNVSTLELGDSALYLCASSPPRAVEAFFGQGTRLTVV.

The chain links TRBV19 to TRBJ2-1; no clear D. Trimming removed 7 bases from V and 6 bases from J, with 19 bases in between. CDR1 and CDR2 (germline): LNHDA, SQIVND (reference sequence). The length of the CDR3 is 15 residues. The CDR3 region is CASNPAIHLGNEQFF. The CDR3 DNA follows: TGTGCCAGTAATCCGGCGATACACCTGGGCAATGAGCAGTTCTTC. Supplemented by reference TRBV19 and TRBJ2-1, the full variable domain reads DGGITQSPKYLFRKEGQNVTLSCEQNLNHDAMYWYRQDPGQGLRLIYYSQIVNDFQKGDIAEGYSVSREKKESFPLTVTSAQKNPTAFYLCASNPAIHLGNEQFFGPGTRLTVL.

This clone has only one observation. The chain joins TRBV10-3 to TRBJ2-1; D is tentatively TRBD1 or TRBD2 (5 bases each). Germline CDR1 reads ENHRY; CDR2 reads SYGVKD. V shed 10 bases and J shed 5 bases, with 12 bases lying between them. The CDR3 is 12 amino acids. In nucleotides, the CDR3 is TGTGCCACCAGGGACCAAAACAATGAGCAGTTCTTC. Its protein product is CATRDQNNEQFF.

The J gene is TRBJ1-2, the V gene TRBV7-9; D is perhaps TRBD1 (5 bases). CDR3 length: 13 amino acids. Germline V gene data show CDR1 as SEHNR and CDR2 as FQNEAQ (reference sequence). The V end was cut by 5 bases, the J end by 5 bases, with 12 bases between. The CDR3 bases are TGTGCCAGCAGCGGTGGGGGAAGGTATGGCTACACCTTC. Its translation: CASSGGGRYGYTF.

CDR3 region: CASSGGQRFYGYTF. Here the CDR3 DNA reads TGTGCCAGCAGCGGGGGGCAGAGGTTTTATGGCTACACCTTC. The genes are TRBV25-1 and TRBJ1-2, with D tentatively TRBD1 (6 bases). Trimming left V 6 bases short and J 5 bases short, with 16 bases between. Looked up from germline, CDR1 is MGHDK and CDR2 is SYGVNS. The CDR3 has 14 residues.

This clone was observed once. The chain employs TRBV9 and TRBJ1-3, with TRBD1 matching 10 bases. Germline CDR1 reads SGDLS; CDR2 reads YYNGEE. The CDR3 runs 19 residues. Trimming cost V 0 bases and J 4 bases; bases outside gene matches: 13. CDR3 sequence reads: CASSVGLPGQGRPGNTIYF. CDR3 DNA: TGTGCCAGCAGCGTAGGACTCCCGGGACAGGGGAGACCGGGAAACACCATATATTTT.

This clone was seen once. J is TRBJ2-3 and V is TRBV2, with 8 bases identical to TRBD2. This CDR3 comprises 15 residues. Germline V gene lookup returns CDR1 SNHLY and CDR2 FYNNEI. V was pared by 6 bases and J by 0 bases, with 5 bases of the junction left unmatched. The CDR3 sequence is CASRLAVSSTDTQYF. The DNA of the CDR3 is TGTGCCAGCAGACTAGCGGTTTCTAGCACAGATACGCAGTATTTT.

The CDR3: CASSPGTRSNQPQHF. The CDR3 DNA reads as TGTGCCAGCAGCCCCGGGACGCGTAGCAATCAGCCCCAGCATTTT. The chain couples TRBV7-9 to TRBJ1-5; a weak D match, TRBD1 (5 bases). CDR3 length: 15 amino acids. Between the trimmed V and J ends, which lost 5 bases and 0 bases, there was a span of 11 bases. Germline V gene sequence: CDR1 SEHNR, CDR2 FQNEAQ (reference sequence).

The gene calls are TRBV14 and TRBJ2-7; 11 positions match TRBD2. The CDR3 runs to 16 residues. Germline V gives CDR1 SGHDN, CDR2 FVKESK. V lost 5 bases to trimming and J lost 7 bases; unmatched junction nucleotides: 13. The CDR3 sequence: CASSGTSGIHFGEQYF. Here the CDR3 DNA reads TGTGCCAGCAGCGGGACTAGCGGCATCCATTTTGGAGAGCAGTACTTC.

CDR3 sequence (DNA): TGTGCCAGCGGGGGACAGGTTAATAGCAATCAGCCCCAGCATTTT. Amino acid sequence: CASGGQVNSNQPQHF. The chain has TRBV2 and TRBJ1-5, with 8 bases fitting TRBD1. Germline assignment: CDR1 SNHLY and CDR2 FYNNEI. The junction had 6 bases not matched to a gene; V was cut back by 8 bases and J by 0 bases. The CDR3 extends over 15 amino acids. Looking up the rest from reference TRBV2 and TRBJ1-5 gives the full variable domain: EPEVTQTPSHQVTQMGQEVILRCVPISNHLYFYWYRQILGQKVEFLVSFYNNEISEKSEIFDDQFSVERPDGSNFTLKIRSTKLEDSAMYFCASGGQVNSNQPQHFGDGTRLSIL.

The chain uses TRBV5-5 and TRBJ2-7; D remains unclear. V lost 2 bases and J 1 base, leaving 7 bases between the germline ends. There are 13 residues in the CDR3. Germline loops: CDR1 SGHKS, CDR2 YYEKEE (reference sequence). In DNA, the CDR3 is TGTGCCAGCAGCTTATCGGTTTCCTACGAGCAGTACTTC. Amino acids: CASSLSVSYEQYF.

The V call is TRBV28, the J call TRBJ2-1, with TRBD1 matching over 8 bases. Germline V gene sequence: CDR1 MDHEN, CDR2 SYDVKM. After removal of 5 bases from V and 5 bases from J, the junction contained 8 bases not matched to a gene. CDR3 length equals 15 residues. CDR3 protein: CASSPGQGRDNEQFF. CDR3 nucleotides: TGTGCCAGCAGTCCAGGACAGGGAAGGGACAATGAGCAGTTCTTC.

This clone was recorded once. The chain carries TRBV14 and TRBJ1-2; the D gene is possibly TRBD1 (6 bases). CDR1 is SGHDN, CDR2 FVKESK, per germline. V was pared by 1 base and J by 4 bases, with 13 bases between. This CDR3 spans 15 amino acids. The CDR3 is CASSQALGQTYGYTF. The CDR3 coding sequence is TGTGCCAGCAGCCAAGCCCTGGGACAAACCTATGGCTACACCTTC.

This chain connects TRBV19 to TRBJ1-1; possibly TRBD1 for D (6 bases). CDR3 length: 14 residues. Trimming cost V 7 bases and J 0 bases, with 12 bases left between them. Germline-derived CDR1 and CDR2 are LNHDA and SQIVND (reference sequence). CDR3 coding DNA: TGTGCCAGTACCTCTAGGGGGATGAACACTGAAGCTTTCTTT. Protein sequence: CASTSRGMNTEAFF.

The chain employs TRBV28 and TRBJ1-2, with 9 positions matching TRBD1. This CDR3 comprises 14 residues. With 5 bases clipped from V and 6 bases from J, the junction kept 7 bases outside the gene matches. Germline CDR1 MDHEN, CDR2 SYDVKM. CDR3 sequence: CASSRLGTGNGYTF. DNA for the CDR3: TGTGCCAGCAGTCGCCTGGGGACAGGGAATGGCTACACCTTC.

The chain carries TRBV6-5 and TRBJ1-1; TRBD1 matches 7 bases. The CDR3 loop spans 14 amino acids. V lost 2 bases and J lost 5; bases outside the gene matches: 5. The V gene's germline CDR1 is MNHEY and CDR2 SVGAGI. CDR3 protein: CASSYATGFTEAFF. CDR3 sequence (DNA): TGTGCCAGCAGTTACGCGACAGGGTTTACTGAAGCTTTCTTT.

This clone has only a few counts. This rearrangement joins TRBV5-1 to TRBJ2-7; tentative D call: TRBD2 (5 bases). Germline values: CDR1 SGHRS, CDR2 YFSETQ. The CDR3 covers 15 residues. Trimming left V 4 bases short and J 1 base short, with 15 bases between. Here the CDR3 DNA reads TGCGCCAGCAGCCTCCGCTCCACGGGATCCTACGAGCAGTACTTC. This gives the protein CASSLRSTGSYEQYF.

V usage is TRBV28 and J usage is TRBJ2-7; D perhaps matches TRBD2 (6 bases). V shed 5 bases and J shed 4 bases, with 12 bases lying between them. The germline gives CDR1 MDHEN, CDR2 SYDVKM. This CDR3 comprises 13 residues. DNA for the CDR3: TGTGCCAGCAGTCTTGGGACTGGGTACGAGCAGTACTTC. Amino acids: CASSLGTGYEQYF. Supplemented by reference TRBV28 and TRBJ2-7, the full variable domain reads DVKVTQSSRYLVKRTGEKVFLECVQDMDHENMFWYRQDPGLGLRLIYFSYDVKMKEKGDIPEGYSVSREKKERFSLILESASTNQTSMYLCASSLGTGYEQYFGPGTRLTVT.

V gene TRBV19 combines with J gene TRBJ1-2, with D unclear. The CDR3 spans 15 residues. Germline V gene lookup returns CDR1 LNHDA and CDR2 SQIVND (reference sequence). V lost 5 bases, J lost 3 bases, and 16 bases lay in between. As DNA, the CDR3 is TGTGCCAGTAGTCCACAAGGCAGCCTTGACTATGGCTACACCTTC. Amino acid sequence: CASSPQGSLDYGYTF.

This clone has just one count. The CDR3 spells CASSLVAGVAQYF. The CDR3 coding sequence is TGTGCCAGCAGTTTGGTAGCGGGAGTGGCACAGTATTTT. The V and J genes are TRBV27 and TRBJ2-3; 9 bases agree with TRBD2. The V gene's germline CDR1 is MNHEY and CDR2 SMNVEV (reference sequence). V lost 3 bases, J lost 12 bases, and 7 bases stayed unmatched. The CDR3 consists of 13 residues.

The V gene is TRBV5-8, the J gene TRBJ2-2; D remains unclear. The CDR3 length is 11 residues. V was clipped by 1 base and J by 7 bases, with 2 bases between them. Germline CDR1 and CDR2: SGHTS and YDEGEE. DNA for the CDR3: TGTGCCAGCAGCTTGTTCGGGGAGCTGTTTTTT. This encodes CASSLFGELFF.

The chain uses TRBV5-1 and TRBJ2-3; D is perhaps TRBD1 (6 bases). From germline, CDR1 is SGHRS and CDR2 YFSETQ. There are 13 residues in the CDR3. V was pared by 6 bases and J by 2 bases, with 10 bases between. The CDR3 sequence is CASTDSPTDTQYF. The CDR3 bases are TGCGCCAGCACGGACAGCCCCACAGATACGCAGTATTTT.

The V call is TRBV7-9, the J call TRBJ2-3; TRBD1 matches at 7 bases. The CDR3 has 15 residues. The junction had 4 bases not matched to a gene; V was cut back by 1 base and J by 3 bases. CDR1 and CDR2 (germline): SEHNR, FQNEAQ (reference sequence). In nucleotides, the CDR3 is TGTGCCAGCAGCTTAGGGTGGGACAGTACAGATACGCAGTATTTT. This encodes CASSLGWDSTDTQYF.

The genes are TRBV11-2 and TRBJ2-1, with TRBD1 identical over 9 bases. The CDR3 runs 16 residues. CDR1 and CDR2 (germline): SGHAT, FQNNGV. The V segment lost 3 bases and the J segment 7 bases; nucleotides outside the gene matches: 10. The CDR3 sequence: CASSLSQGQGWNEQFF. Written as DNA, the CDR3 is TGTGCCAGCAGCTTGAGTCAGGGACAGGGTTGGAATGAGCAGTTCTTC.